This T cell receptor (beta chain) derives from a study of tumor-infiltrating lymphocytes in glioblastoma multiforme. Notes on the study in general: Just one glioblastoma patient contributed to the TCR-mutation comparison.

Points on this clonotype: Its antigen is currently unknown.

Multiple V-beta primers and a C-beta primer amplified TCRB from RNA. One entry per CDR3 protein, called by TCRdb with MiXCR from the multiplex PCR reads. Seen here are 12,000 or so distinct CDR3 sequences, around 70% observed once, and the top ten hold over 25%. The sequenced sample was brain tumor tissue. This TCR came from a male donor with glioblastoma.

This CDR3 is CARRTGLAGGKKRDTQYF. For the CDR3, the DNA is TGTGCCAGGAGAACCGGACTAGCAGGAGGCAAAAAGCGAGATACGCAGTATTTT. The chain is built from TRBV12-3 or TRBV12-4 and TRBJ2-3; TRBD2 aligns across 8 bases. This CDR3 contains 18 residues. The V segment lost 9 bases and the J segment 5 bases; nucleotides outside the gene matches: 22.